This T cell receptor beta chain derives from a study of T cells after yellow fever vaccination. The CDR3 is 16 amino acids. The V end lost 0 bases, the J end lost 0 bases, and 12 bases lay between the germline ends. From the 5' RACE reads, TCRdb called clonotypes with MiXCR, one entry per CDR3 protein. The sample holds about 340,000 distinct CDR3 sequences, under 5% seen once. The sequence derives from a young man who received the YFV17D yellow fever vaccine. Sequences were derived from PBMCs, sampled 5 days after the yellow fever booster vaccination. The gene calls are TRBV23-1 and TRBJ2-7, with D tentatively TRBD1 (6 bases). TRBV23-1 counts as an open reading frame of uncertain function. CDR3 bases: TGCGCCAGCAGTCAATCGGACAGTAGAGGCTCCTACGAGCAGTACGTC. Translating it yields CASSQSDSRGSYEQYV.